Detailed here is one TCR beta chain. What it binds is unknown. The data stem from a study of T cell repertoires in cytomegalovirus infection. Overall study findings and caveats: CMV-specific TCR beta clonotypes restricted by HLA-C dominated the ex vivo response. Frequencies of public TCR beta families were cumulated, and this identified carriers of CMV plus the relevant HLA.

TCRdb reprocessed the reads via MiXCR and lists one record per CDR3 protein. The sample yields about 360,000 distinct CDR3 sequences, roughly 34% seen once. The CDR3 runs 13 residues. Trimming pared 0 bases from V and 3 bases from J, leaving 9 bases between. Germline lookup yields CDR1 DFQATT and CDR2 SNEGSKA (reference sequence). The clonotype originates from a human donor in good health (CMV status not recorded). Some clones in this sample may be carry-over from other donors' samples. The V gene is TRBV20-1, the J gene TRBJ2-7; D call uncertain. The sequencing used cultured PBMCs, collected from culture after CMV antigen stimulation. CDR3 sequence: CSARDRSLYEQYF. CDR3 in DNA: TGCAGTGCTAGAGATCGTTCGCTCTACGAGCAGTACTTC.